The clone carrying this TCR beta chain was found a few times. Its antigen is not known. This entry belongs to a study of naive and memory T cell subsets. Findings and limits, study-wide: Naive repertoires, especially CD8, held a few larger clonotypes, possibly memory cells re-expressing CD45RA.

CDR3 length: 15 amino acids. Germline CDR1 and CDR2: MDHEN and SYDVKM. V lost 3 bases, J lost 6 bases, and 7 bases stayed unmatched. Both TRBC1 and TRBC2 were covered by a beta constant-region primer of two equimolar oligonucleotides. The ligated cDNA underwent four PCR rounds using SP2 and nested alpha and beta constant-region primers. Ligation attached a single-stranded oligonucleotide with a 12-nucleotide UMI and the SP2 primer to the cDNA 3' end. Via MiXCR, TCRdb re-called the UMI-ligation and nested PCR reads, giving one row per CDR3 protein. This sample has about 140,000 distinct CDR3 sequences, with about 20% found just once.

Material for sequencing was naive CD8+ T cells from blood. The sequence was collected from a human donor in good health. The rearrangement joins TRBV28 to TRBJ2-3; 9 bases map to TRBD2. The CDR3, as DNA: TGTGCCAGCAGTTTTGTGCGGGAGGGCCGGGATACGCAGTATTTT. It specifies CASSFVREGRDTQYF.